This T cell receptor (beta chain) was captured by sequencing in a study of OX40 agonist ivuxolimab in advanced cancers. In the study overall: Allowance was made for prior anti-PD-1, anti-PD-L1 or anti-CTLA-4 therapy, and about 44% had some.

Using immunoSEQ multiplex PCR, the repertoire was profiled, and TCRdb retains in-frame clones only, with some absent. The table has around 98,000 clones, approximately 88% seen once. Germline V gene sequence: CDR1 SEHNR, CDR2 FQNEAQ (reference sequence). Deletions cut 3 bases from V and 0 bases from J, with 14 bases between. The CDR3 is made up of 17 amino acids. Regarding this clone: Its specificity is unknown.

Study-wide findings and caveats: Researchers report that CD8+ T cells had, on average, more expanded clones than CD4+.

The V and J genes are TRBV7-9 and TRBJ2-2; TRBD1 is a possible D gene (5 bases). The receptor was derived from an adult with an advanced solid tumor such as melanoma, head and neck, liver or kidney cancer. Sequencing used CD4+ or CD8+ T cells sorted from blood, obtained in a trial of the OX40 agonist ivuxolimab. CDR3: CASSFRGAGSNTGELFF. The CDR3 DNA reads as TGTGCCAGCAGCTTTCGAGGCGCAGGGTCGAACACCGGGGAGCTGTTTTTT.